This T cell receptor (beta chain) was sequenced in a study of breast tumors, draining lymph nodes, adjacent tissues (dated by TCRdb to about 2016). With regard to the full study: Breast cancer patients provided tumor, adjacent nontumor tissue and axillary lymph nodes, and the study compared the TCR beta repertoires across these three sources. In human breast cancer, the study set out to evaluate how tumor, surrounding tissue and draining lymph node repertoires relate to one another and whether T cells may move between these sites. What the research found in general, with its limitations: Tumor and nontumor tissue repertoires were significantly more similar in luminal-like than in basal-like breast cancer. Tumor T-cell repertoires showed less diversity than lymph node repertoires and more diversity than nontumor tissue repertoires, and tumor T-cell repertoires showed preferential V and J gene usage. Rather than being directly demonstrated, the conclusion that tumor T cells originate in lymph nodes was presented as consistent with a hypothesis. A scenario in which most tumor T cells derive from the lymph node and then expand within tumor tissue was judged to be consistent with the data.

This clonotype was found many times. Its antigen is still unknown. The input lacks base qualities; no much larger clone sits a single base away. Sequencing used an Illumina HiSeq 2000. TCR beta chain libraries were generated by multiplex PCR amplification. The amplified TCR beta chain products were analyzed by high-throughput sequencing. The raw public reads went through TCRdb reprocessing: fastp at Q25, MiXCR clone calling, in-frame beta chains kept. Records with the same CDR3 protein are collapsed into one entry carrying the most frequent genes and DNA. In all, the sample holds more than 20,000 distinct CDR3 sequences, and 20% to 25% of those were seen once. The ten largest clones capture roughly 13% of the sample. The germline V gene provides CDR1 SGHTA and CDR2 FQGNSA. Reading from cysteine to phenylalanine, the CDR3 counts 14 amino acids. CDR3 DNA is the only sequence kept; it has 42 bases, read in frame from the first base. V and J lose 5 bases and 3 bases, and a span of 10 bases separates them.

The receptor's source is a female donor with breast cancer. Some clones in this sample may be carry-over from other donors' samples. The sample taken for sequencing was breast tumor tissue. The chain uses TRBV7-2 and TRBJ2-2, with the D gene not clear enough to name. The CDR3 has the sequence CASSQQLDTGELFF. Here is the DNA: TGTGCCAGCAGCCAACAGTTGGACACCGGGGAGCTGTTTTTT. Outside the CDR3, residues come from the reference TRBV7-2 and TRBJ2-2 proteins, so the full variable domain is: GAGVSQSPSNKVTEKGKDVELRCDPISGHTALYWYRQSLGQGLEFLIYFQGNSAPDKSGLPSDRFSAERTGGSVSTLTIQRTQQEDSAVYLCASSQQLDTGELFFGEGSRLTVL.